These 20 T cell receptor beta chains originate from one sample sequenced in a study of blood T cell repertoires in COVID-19. This table comes from immunoSEQ multiplex PCR, and its TCRdb copy is limited to in-frame clones, with some not included. The repertoire holds 380,000 or so clones, with about four fifths as singletons. The sample taken for sequencing was peripheral blood. Receptors originate from a human donor with acute or convalescent COVID-19. The donor label of this sample is uncertain.

Regarding this clone: Other DNA sequences from this sample encode an identical CDR3 as well. The chain links TRBV7-9 to TRBJ2-2; possible D gene TRBD1, 6 bases. CDR1 and CDR2 from the germline V gene are SEHNR and FQNEAQ (reference sequence). This CDR3 contains 13 residues. The V end lost 5 bases, the J end lost 8 bases, and 12 bases lay between the germline ends. The CDR3 DNA reads as TGTGCCAGCAGCCTGACAGGAGTGGGGGAGCTGTTTTTT. Translated, it gives CASSLTGVGELFF.

This clone came up a few times. The J gene is TRBJ2-1, the V gene TRBV19, with 7 bases fitting TRBD2. CDR1 is LNHDA, CDR2 SQIVND, per germline (reference sequence). The CDR3 covers 17 residues. The V segment lost 5 bases and the J segment 0 bases; nucleotides outside the gene matches: 10. CDR3 nucleotides: TGTGCCAGTAGTCCCGGGGGGTCCTGGCTCTCCTACAATGAGCAGTTCTTC. This gives the protein CASSPGGSWLSYNEQFF.

The J gene is TRBJ2-7, the V gene TRBV9; 7 bases are shared with TRBD2. This CDR3 region has 15 residues. V was clipped by 3 bases and J by 0 bases; unmatched bases: 6. Germline CDR1 SGDLS, CDR2 YYNGEE. The CDR3 is CASSGPGTTSYEQYF. CDR3 coding DNA: TGTGCCAGCAGCGGCCCCGGGACTACCTCCTACGAGCAGTACTTC.

V gene TRBV18 combines with J gene TRBJ1-3, with TRBD1 as a possible D gene (5 bases). The CDR3 extends over 16 amino acids. Germline CDR1 and CDR2: KGHSH and LQKENI. The germline V and J ends were trimmed by 5 bases and 4 bases, with 18 bases remaining between them. CDR3 in amino acids: CASSMGLPSGGNTIYF. DNA for the CDR3: TGTGCCAGCTCAATGGGACTCCCCTCGGGGGGAAACACCATATATTTT.

In this sample, this clone turned up a few times. V gene TRBV10-1 combines with J gene TRBJ2-3, with a tentative D call TRBD1 (5 bases). This CDR3 region has 13 residues. Per the germline V gene, CDR1 is WNHNN and CDR2 is SYGVQD (reference sequence). Between the trimmed V and J ends, which lost 6 bases and 2 bases, there was a span of 9 bases. The CDR3 nucleotides are TGCGCCAGCAGCCAGGACAACACAGATACGCAGTATTTT. Translated: CASSQDNTDTQYF.

This clone turned up a few times. This CDR3 is CASKPGQGRYEQFF. The CDR3 nucleotides read TGTGCCAGTAAACCGGGACAGGGGCGATATGAGCAGTTCTTC. The chain recombines TRBV19 with TRBJ2-1, with 10 bases matching TRBD1. The CDR3 has 14 amino acids. V gave up 7 bases and J gave up 8 bases; unmatched junction bases: 8. CDR1 is LNHDA, CDR2 SQIVND, per germline (reference sequence).

The genes are TRBV15 and TRBJ2-3, with 9 bases lining up with TRBD2. Trimming cost V 3 bases and J 7 bases; bases outside gene matches: 5. The germline gives CDR1 LNHNV, CDR2 YYDKDF (reference sequence). The CDR3 has 14 residues. This CDR3 is CATSSAGGRNTQYF. CDR3 nucleotide sequence: TGTGCCACCAGCAGCGCGGGAGGGCGGAATACGCAGTATTTT.

The chain has TRBV5-4 and TRBJ2-3; tentative D call: TRBD2 (5 bases). The CDR3 has 15 amino acids. Trimming removed 4 bases from V and 2 bases from J, with 14 bases in between. Germline CDR1 and CDR2: SGHNT and YYREEE (reference sequence). The CDR3 sequence: CASSRELAPTDTQYF. The CDR3 DNA follows: TGTGCCAGCAGCAGGGAGCTCGCCCCCACAGATACGCAGTATTTT. Full variable domain (remainder filled in from reference TRBV5-4 and TRBJ2-3): ETGVTQSPTHLIKTRGQQVTLRCSSQSGHNTVSWYQQALGQGPQFIFQYYREEENGRGNFPPRFSGLQFPNYSSELNVNALELDDSALYLCASSRELAPTDTQYFGPGTRLTVL.

With respect to this clone: This sample includes further DNA sequences coding for the same CDR3. The chain couples TRBV19 to TRBJ1-1; D unresolved. This CDR3 contains 13 residues. Trimming removed 3 bases from V and 4 bases from J, with 9 bases in between. From germline, CDR1 is LNHDA and CDR2 SQIVND (reference sequence). This chain's CDR3 is CASSIRGTTEAFF. DNA for the CDR3: TGTGCCAGTAGTATTCGGGGTACCACTGAAGCTTTCTTT.

V and J are TRBV18 and TRBJ1-1; tentatively, D is TRBD1 (5 bases). V lost 2 bases to trimming and J lost 4 bases, with 8 bases between them. This CDR3 spans 13 amino acids. Germline V gene sequence: CDR1 KGHSH, CDR2 LQKENI. As DNA, the CDR3 is TGTGCCAGCTCACCAGGGGGGAGCACTGAAGCTTTCTTT. It specifies CASSPGGSTEAFF.

A few counts support this clone. The chain links TRBV7-9 to TRBJ1-6; TRBD1 is a possible D gene (6 bases). V was clipped by 1 base and J by 5 bases, with 6 bases between them. Germline loops: CDR1 SEHNR, CDR2 FQNEAQ (reference sequence). CDR3 length: 14 residues. CDR3 sequence: CASSLDRDNSPLHF. CDR3 coding DNA: TGTGCCAGCAGCTTAGACAGGGATAATTCACCCCTCCACTTT.

The rearrangement uses TRBV18 and TRBJ1-1, with 9 positions matching TRBD1. The V gene end was trimmed by 5 bases and the J gene end by 7 bases; junction bases not matched to a gene: 11. There are 15 residues in the CDR3. Germline assignment: CDR1 KGHSH and CDR2 LQKENI. The CDR3: CASSLTGTGIFEAFF. CDR3 nucleotide sequence: TGTGCCAGCTCATTAACCGGGACAGGGATTTTTGAAGCTTTCTTT.

The chain carries TRBV5-4 and TRBJ2-2; 8 nucleotides match TRBD2. The CDR3 consists of 20 residues. Trimming cost V 0 bases and J 2 bases; bases outside gene matches: 15. CDR1 SGHNT and CDR2 YYREEE come from the germline V gene (reference sequence). The CDR3 DNA is TGTGCCAGCAGCTTGGGGCGAGGGGTAATAGCGGGGATAAACACCGGGGAGCTGTTTTTT. Encoded protein: CASSLGRGVIAGINTGELFF.

The chain has TRBV28 and TRBJ2-5; D possibly corresponds to TRBD1 (7 bases). With 6 bases removed from V and 4 bases from J, the gap between germline ends came to 21 bases. The CDR3 totals 16 residues. Germline CDR1 is MDHEN and CDR2 is SYDVKM. The CDR3 is CASRQRQGRGGETQYF. CDR3 bases: TGTGCCAGCAGGCAGAGACAGGGTCGGGGAGGAGAGACCCAGTACTTC.

The chain employs TRBV4-1 and TRBJ1-4; D is unclear. CDR3 size: 16 residues. The V gene lost 1 base and the J gene lost 3 bases, with 12 bases spanning the gap. Germline V gene lookup returns CDR1 MGHRA and CDR2 YSYEKL. The CDR3 region has the DNA TGCGCCAGCAGCCAAGCGAAGAGTACGTCTAATGAAAAACTGTTTTTT. It specifies CASSQAKSTSNEKLFF.

This clone showed up just once. The chain couples TRBV11-2 to TRBJ2-5; 7 nucleotides align to TRBD2. CDR3 length: 16 amino acids. V lost 3 bases to trimming and J lost 5 bases; unmatched junction nucleotides: 12. From germline, CDR1 is SGHAT and CDR2 FQNNGV. The chain's CDR3 is CASSFAGLRGSETQYF. The DNA for the CDR3 is TGTGCCAGCAGCTTTGCGGGACTAAGAGGTTCGGAGACCCAGTACTTC.

The V gene is TRBV6-5, the J gene TRBJ2-1; 12 bases map to TRBD2. CDR3 length equals 14 residues. Germline V gene sequence: CDR1 MNHEY, CDR2 SVGAGI. V lost 6 bases and J lost 11; bases outside the gene matches: 8. This CDR3 reads CASRATSGGSKQFF. CDR3 nucleotides: TGTGCCAGCAGAGCGACTAGCGGGGGTAGTAAGCAGTTCTTC.

This chain links TRBV5-4 with TRBJ2-5, with 8 bases that match TRBD1. The V gene end was trimmed by 1 base and the J gene end by 1 base; junction bases not matched to a gene: 6. The CDR3 extends over 16 amino acids. Looked up from germline, CDR1 is SGHNT and CDR2 is YYREEE (reference sequence). The CDR3 loop reads CASSLSGGAGQETQYF. The CDR3 DNA sequence: TGTGCCAGCAGCTTGTCAGGGGGCGCGGGCCAAGAGACCCAGTACTTC.

The chain employs TRBV27 and TRBJ2-1; perhaps TRBD1 as D (6 bases). The CDR3 has 14 residues. Trimming left V 3 bases short and J 7 bases short, with 13 bases between. CDR1 is MNHEY, CDR2 SMNVEV, per germline (reference sequence). CDR3 residues: CASSLRGSRNEQFF. The CDR3 region has the DNA TGTGCCAGCAGTTTGAGGGGGAGTAGGAATGAGCAGTTCTTC.

This clone has just one count. The chain has TRBV4-2 and TRBJ2-1, with 9 bases fitting TRBD2. CDR3 size: 18 residues. With 1 base clipped from V and 2 bases from J, the junction kept 9 bases outside the gene matches. The germline gives CDR1 LGHNA, CDR2 YNFKEQ. Written as DNA, the CDR3 is TGTGCCAGCAGCCAAGTGTACCAGCGGGGGGTGGCCTACAATGAGCAGTTCTTC. Protein: CASSQVYQRGVAYNEQFF.